The rows below give T cell receptor beta chains drawn from one sample of a study of blood T cell repertoires in COVID-19. This table comes from immunoSEQ multiplex PCR, and its TCRdb copy is limited to in-frame clones, with some not included. The sample lists roughly 300,000 clones; approximately 85% were seen once. Material: peripheral blood. The receptor source for this set is a man aged 18 to 30 with active or convalescent COVID-19. CDR3s include the opening cysteine and the closing phenylalanine or tryptophan. A D gene is named only where the DNA matches it firmly. Some rows mark clone size as missing; the rest say once, few, many or name a class of expanded clone.

d_gene: NA; abundance: NA; j_gene: TRBJ1-3; v_gene: TRBV5-1; CDR3nt: TGCGCCAGCAGCCCTACGGGATCTGGAAACACCATATATTTT; CDR3aa: CASSPTGSGNTIYF
d_gene: TRBD1; abundance: NA; j_gene: TRBJ1-1; v_gene: TRBV6-5; CDR3nt: TGTGCCAGCAGTCCGGACAGGTGGGGCACTGAAGCTTTCTTT; CDR3aa: CASSPDRWGTEAFF
d_gene: NA; abundance: NA; j_gene: TRBJ1-2; v_gene: TRBV18; CDR3nt: TGTGCCAGCTCACCACCGAATAATGGGGAGGCATTTAACTATGGCTACACCTTC; CDR3aa: CASSPPNNGEAFNYGYTF
d_gene: TRBD1; abundance: once; j_gene: TRBJ2-1; v_gene: TRBV7-3; CDR3nt: TGTGCCAGCAGCTTAAGAATACCGGGACAGGGGAACAATGAGCAGTTCTTC; CDR3aa: CASSLRIPGQGNNEQFF
d_gene: NA; abundance: NA; j_gene: TRBJ1-5; v_gene: TRBV15; CDR3nt: TGTGCCACCAGCCGGAGCCTGGACGGAGGCCTCGATCAGCCCCAGCATTTT; CDR3aa: CATSRSLDGGLDQPQHF
d_gene: NA; abundance: NA; j_gene: TRBJ1-2; v_gene: TRBV29-1; CDR3nt: TGCAGCGTTGCCAGGGACTATGGCTACACCTTC; CDR3aa: CSVARDYGYTF
d_gene: TRBD1; abundance: many; j_gene: TRBJ2-7; v_gene: TRBV10-3; CDR3nt: TGTGCCACACGACAGGGAATGGGGTTCTACGAGCAGTACTTC; CDR3aa: CATRQGMGFYEQYF
d_gene: NA; abundance: NA; j_gene: TRBJ1-4; v_gene: TRBV19; CDR3nt: TGTGCCAGTAGTCAAGCGCCGGGCTACGGGGGTGAAAAACTGTTTTTT; CDR3aa: CASSQAPGYGGEKLFF
d_gene: NA; abundance: NA; j_gene: TRBJ1-4; v_gene: TRBV2; CDR3nt: TGTGCCAGCAGGGAGGGTTCGCTCATTAATGAAAAACTGTTTTTT; CDR3aa: CASREGSLINEKLFF
d_gene: TRBD2; abundance: NA; j_gene: TRBJ2-3; v_gene: TRBV7-2; CDR3nt: TGTGCCAGCAGCTTAGATTTAGCGGGGGTCACAGATACGCAGTATTTT; CDR3aa: CASSLDLAGVTDTQYF
d_gene: NA; abundance: NA; j_gene: TRBJ1-1; v_gene: TRBV7-6; CDR3nt: TGTGCCAGCAGCTTAGCTTCAGGGGCCACTGAAGCTTTCTTT; CDR3aa: CASSLASGATEAFF
d_gene: NA; abundance: NA; j_gene: TRBJ2-6; v_gene: TRBV19; CDR3nt: TGTGCCACGAGGACAGCTAGCTCTGGGGCCAACGTCCTGACTTTC; CDR3aa: CATRTASSGANVLTF
d_gene: NA; abundance: once; j_gene: TRBJ1-2; v_gene: TRBV7-2; CDR3nt: TGTGCCAGCAGCTCAGTGACAGCGGGGTATGGCTACACCTTC; CDR3aa: CASSSVTAGYGYTF
d_gene: NA; abundance: NA; j_gene: TRBJ2-6; v_gene: TRBV27; CDR3nt: TGTGCCAGCAGTCCCAGTGCCCGCTCTGGGGCCAACGTCCTGACTTTC; CDR3aa: CASSPSARSGANVLTF
d_gene: TRBD2; abundance: NA; j_gene: TRBJ2-1; v_gene: TRBV6-5; CDR3nt: TGTGCCAGCAGTCAGCGGGGGGGTTACAATGAGCAGTTCTTC; CDR3aa: CASSQRGGYNEQFF
d_gene: NA; abundance: NA; j_gene: TRBJ1-3; v_gene: TRBV4-3; CDR3nt: TGCGCCAGCAGCCAAACCCTGCTGAGCTCTGGAAACACCATATATTTT; CDR3aa: CASSQTLLSSGNTIYF
d_gene: NA; abundance: NA; j_gene: TRBJ2-7; v_gene: TRBV6-6; CDR3nt: TGTGCCAGCAGGACCGGGAACTACGAGCAGTACTTC; CDR3aa: CASRTGNYEQYF
d_gene: NA; abundance: once; j_gene: TRBJ1-1; v_gene: TRBV27; CDR3nt: TGTGCCAGCAGCACAGGGATTATGAACACTGAAGCTTTCTTT; CDR3aa: CASSTGIMNTEAFF
d_gene: NA; abundance: NA; j_gene: TRBJ2-3; v_gene: TRBV6-5; CDR3nt: TGTGCCAGCAGTTACTCGGGGACAAGAGATACGCAGTATTTT; CDR3aa: CASSYSGTRDTQYF
d_gene: NA; abundance: NA; j_gene: TRBJ1-5; v_gene: TRBV21-1; CDR3nt: TGTGCCAGCAGCTTTGGGGGGAGCGATAGCAATCAGCCCCAGCATTTT; CDR3aa: CASSFGGSDSNQPQHF
d_gene: NA; abundance: NA; j_gene: TRBJ1-2; v_gene: TRBV7-9; CDR3nt: TGTGCCAGCAGCGTGCAGGGGTACTATGGCTACACCTTC; CDR3aa: CASSVQGYYGYTF
d_gene: NA; abundance: NA; j_gene: TRBJ1-4; v_gene: TRBV11-2; CDR3nt: TGTGCCAGCAGCTTAAATCGGGTTAATGAAAAACTGTTTTTT; CDR3aa: CASSLNRVNEKLFF
d_gene: NA; abundance: NA; j_gene: TRBJ2-5; v_gene: TRBV7-3; CDR3nt: TGTGCCAGCAGTAGGGGGGGCAGAGAGACCCAGTACTTC; CDR3aa: CASSRGGRETQYF
d_gene: TRBD1; abundance: NA; j_gene: TRBJ2-5; v_gene: TRBV6-1; CDR3nt: TGTGCCAGCAGTGAACTCTTCAGGGGGCTATTGAAGACCCAGTACTTC; CDR3aa: CASSELFRGLLKTQYF
d_gene: TRBD1; abundance: NA; j_gene: TRBJ1-1; v_gene: TRBV6-4; CDR3nt: TGTGCCAGCACTAGACAGGGGTCAGAAGCTTTCTTT; CDR3aa: CASTRQGSEAFF
d_gene: TRBD1; abundance: NA; j_gene: TRBJ1-1; v_gene: TRBV4-1; CDR3nt: TGCGCCAGCAGCCAGAGGACAGGGGGTCGGTACACTGAAGCTTTCTTT; CDR3aa: CASSQRTGGRYTEAFF
d_gene: TRBD1; abundance: NA; j_gene: TRBJ1-2; v_gene: TRBV3-1/TRBV3-2; CDR3nt: TGTGCCAGCAGCCAAGGCGGGACAGGTGCCTACACCTTC; CDR3aa: CASSQGGTGAYTF
d_gene: TRBD2; abundance: NA; j_gene: TRBJ2-3; v_gene: TRBV9; CDR3nt: TGTGCCAGCAGCCGAGCGGGGAGCGCAGATACGCAGTATTTT; CDR3aa: CASSRAGSADTQYF
d_gene: NA; abundance: NA; j_gene: TRBJ1-4; v_gene: TRBV9; CDR3nt: TGTGCCAGCAGCGTCGGGTCAACTAATGAAAAACTGTTTTTT; CDR3aa: CASSVGSTNEKLFF
d_gene: TRBD1; abundance: NA; j_gene: TRBJ2-7; v_gene: TRBV4-1; CDR3nt: TGCGCCAGCAGCCGGACCCCGGGACAGGGTGTTGAGCAGTACTTC; CDR3aa: CASSRTPGQGVEQYF
d_gene: TRBD1; abundance: NA; j_gene: TRBJ2-7; v_gene: TRBV19; CDR3nt: TGTGCCAGCCGGCGAGGACAGGGGATCTACGAGCAGTACTTC; CDR3aa: CASRRGQGIYEQYF
d_gene: TRBD1; abundance: NA; j_gene: TRBJ2-1; v_gene: TRBV15; CDR3nt: TGTGCCACCAGCAGAGATTTCGGGACAGCGTACAATGAGCAGTTCTTC; CDR3aa: CATSRDFGTAYNEQFF
d_gene: NA; abundance: NA; j_gene: TRBJ2-7; v_gene: TRBV7-9; CDR3nt: TGTGCCAGCAGCTTAGCGGGAGCGCACGAGCAGTACTTC; CDR3aa: CASSLAGAHEQYF
d_gene: TRBD2; abundance: NA; j_gene: TRBJ2-1; v_gene: TRBV13; CDR3nt: TGTGCCAGCAGCTTAGATTGGGCGGGGGGGCTGAATGAGCAGTTCTTC; CDR3aa: CASSLDWAGGLNEQFF
d_gene: NA; abundance: few; j_gene: TRBJ1-2; v_gene: TRBV27; CDR3nt: TGTGCCAGCAGTTTATTAGGACAGTCTAACTATGGCTACACCTTC; CDR3aa: CASSLLGQSNYGYTF
d_gene: NA; abundance: NA; j_gene: TRBJ2-5; v_gene: TRBV5-5; CDR3nt: TGTGCCAGCGAAACGGGGGAATCCCAAGAGACCCAGTACTTC; CDR3aa: CASETGESQETQYF
d_gene: NA; abundance: NA; j_gene: TRBJ2-1; v_gene: TRBV29-1; CDR3nt: TGCAGCGTTGTTGAGGGTCCCGACAATGAGCAGTTCTTC; CDR3aa: CSVVEGPDNEQFF
d_gene: NA; abundance: once; j_gene: TRBJ1-2; v_gene: TRBV21-1; CDR3nt: TGTGCCAGCACCTCCCTACAGGGAGGGTCTGGCTACACCTTC; CDR3aa: CASTSLQGGSGYTF
d_gene: TRBD1; abundance: NA; j_gene: TRBJ1-4; v_gene: TRBV2; CDR3nt: TGTGCCAGCAGTCATGTCCAGGGGGCGAATGAAAAACTGTTTTTT; CDR3aa: CASSHVQGANEKLFF
d_gene: NA; abundance: few; j_gene: TRBJ2-3; v_gene: TRBV4-3; CDR3nt: TGCGCCAGCAGCCAAGTCATAGCTAGCCCGGGCACAGATACGCAGTATTTT; CDR3aa: CASSQVIASPGTDTQYF
d_gene: NA; abundance: NA; j_gene: TRBJ1-6; v_gene: TRBV4-1; CDR3nt: TGCGCCAGCAGCCAAGGAGGGCGAAGCTCCTATAATTCACCCCTCCACTTT; CDR3aa: CASSQGGRSSYNSPLHF
d_gene: NA; abundance: once; j_gene: TRBJ2-3; v_gene: TRBV5-4; CDR3nt: TGTGCCAGCAGCTTATGGGCGGGGTTCACAGATACGCAGTATTTT; CDR3aa: CASSLWAGFTDTQYF
d_gene: NA; abundance: NA; j_gene: TRBJ1-5; v_gene: TRBV7-2; CDR3nt: TGTGCCAGCAGCTCAGTGATTAGCAATCAGCCCCAGCATTTT; CDR3aa: CASSSVISNQPQHF
d_gene: NA; abundance: NA; j_gene: TRBJ1-3; v_gene: TRBV6-5; CDR3nt: TGTGCCAGCAGTTACTCAAGGGGCCTAGGAAACACCATATATTTT; CDR3aa: CASSYSRGLGNTIYF
d_gene: TRBD2; abundance: NA; j_gene: TRBJ2-7; v_gene: TRBV19; CDR3nt: TGTGCCAGTACCCCGAGGGGCGGGGGCTACGAGCAGTACTTC; CDR3aa: CASTPRGGGYEQYF
d_gene: TRBD1; abundance: NA; j_gene: TRBJ1-2; v_gene: TRBV5-6; CDR3nt: TGTGCCAGCAGCGCCGGGACAGGAAACTATGGCTACACCTTC; CDR3aa: CASSAGTGNYGYTF
d_gene: NA; abundance: NA; j_gene: TRBJ1-2; v_gene: TRBV4-3; CDR3nt: TGCGCCAGCAGCCAAGATGAGGGCGTTGGCTATGGCTACACCTTC; CDR3aa: CASSQDEGVGYGYTF
d_gene: NA; abundance: few; j_gene: TRBJ1-4; v_gene: TRBV25-1; CDR3nt: TGTGCCAGCAGTGAATGGGGGGGCTCGGACGAAAAACTGTTTTTT; CDR3aa: CASSEWGGSDEKLFF
d_gene: TRBD2; abundance: NA; j_gene: TRBJ2-3; v_gene: TRBV29-1; CDR3nt: TGCAGCGTTGAAGATAGGACTAGCGGGGGGTACACAGATACGCAGTATTTT; CDR3aa: CSVEDRTSGGYTDTQYF
d_gene: TRBD1; abundance: once; j_gene: TRBJ1-2; v_gene: TRBV27; CDR3nt: TGTGCCAGCAGTCCCCCCGGGACAGGGTATGGCTACACCTTC; CDR3aa: CASSPPGTGYGYTF
d_gene: TRBD1; abundance: NA; j_gene: TRBJ1-4; v_gene: TRBV7-9; CDR3nt: TGTGCCAGCAGCTTGACGGACAGGGTTGGGAAACTGTTTTTT; CDR3aa: CASSLTDRVGKLFF
d_gene: TRBD1; abundance: NA; j_gene: TRBJ1-4; v_gene: TRBV19; CDR3nt: TGTGCCAGTAGTACCCCTCACAGGGGAGATGAAAAACTGTTTTTT; CDR3aa: CASSTPHRGDEKLFF
d_gene: TRBD1; abundance: few; j_gene: TRBJ1-5; v_gene: TRBV4-2; CDR3nt: TGTGCCAGCAGCCCGGGACAGGGGAGCAATCAGCCCCAGCATTTT; CDR3aa: CASSPGQGSNQPQHF
d_gene: NA; abundance: NA; j_gene: TRBJ1-1; v_gene: TRBV5-6; CDR3nt: TGTGCCAGCAGCCCCCTCGACAGCAGCAACACTGAAGCTTTCTTT; CDR3aa: CASSPLDSSNTEAFF
d_gene: NA; abundance: NA; j_gene: TRBJ1-1; v_gene: TRBV6-5; CDR3nt: TGTGCCAGCAGCGCCCAGGGATCGGACACTGAAGCTTTCTTT; CDR3aa: CASSAQGSDTEAFF
d_gene: TRBD1; abundance: few; j_gene: TRBJ1-2; v_gene: TRBV18; CDR3nt: TGTGCCAGCTCACCACGGACAGGGGATGGCTACACCTTC; CDR3aa: CASSPRTGDGYTF
d_gene: TRBD1; abundance: NA; j_gene: TRBJ1-5; v_gene: TRBV30; CDR3nt: TGTGCCTGGAGGGGACGTAAGACAGGGATCTATAGCAATCAGCCCCAGCATTTT; CDR3aa: CAWRGRKTGIYSNQPQHF
d_gene: TRBD1; abundance: NA; j_gene: TRBJ1-1; v_gene: TRBV19; CDR3nt: TGTGCCAGTAGTACCTGGACAGGGGGCGCAGGTGAAGCTTTCTTT; CDR3aa: CASSTWTGGAGEAFF
d_gene: NA; abundance: NA; j_gene: TRBJ1-2; v_gene: TRBV29-1; CDR3nt: TGCAGCGTCATAGGGGACGGGAGGGGAATTTATGGCTACACCTTC; CDR3aa: CSVIGDGRGIYGYTF